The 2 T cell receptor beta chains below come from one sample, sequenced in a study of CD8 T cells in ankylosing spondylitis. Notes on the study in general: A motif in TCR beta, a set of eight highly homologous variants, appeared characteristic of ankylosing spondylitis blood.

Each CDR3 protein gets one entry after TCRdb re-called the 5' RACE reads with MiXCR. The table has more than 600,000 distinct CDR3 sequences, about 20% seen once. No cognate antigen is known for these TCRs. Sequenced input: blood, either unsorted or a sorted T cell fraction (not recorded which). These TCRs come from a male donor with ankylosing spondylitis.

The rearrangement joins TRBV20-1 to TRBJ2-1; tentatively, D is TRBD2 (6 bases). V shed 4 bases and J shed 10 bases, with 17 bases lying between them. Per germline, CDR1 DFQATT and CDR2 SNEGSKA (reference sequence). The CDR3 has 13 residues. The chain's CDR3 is CSATRLVLGEQFF. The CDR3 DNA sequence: TGCAGTGCTACCCGACTAGTCCTAGGAGAGCAGTTCTTC.

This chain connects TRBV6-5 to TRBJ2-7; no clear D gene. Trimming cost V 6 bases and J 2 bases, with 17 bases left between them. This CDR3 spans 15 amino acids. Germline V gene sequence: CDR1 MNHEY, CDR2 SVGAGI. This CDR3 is CASSYERKGPYEQYF. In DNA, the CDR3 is TGTGCCAGCAGCTACGAGAGGAAAGGTCCCTACGAGCAGTACTTC.